The 17 T cell receptor beta chains given below trace back to one sample, sequenced in a study of shared clonotypes between healthy human individuals. Selected positively for CCR7 and CD45RO-negative, naive CD8 cells excluded terminally differentiated effector memory CD45RA+ cells. Libraries were prepared by immunoSEQ multiplex PCR; TCRdb keeps only in-frame clonotypes and omits some of them. The sample lists hundreds of thousands of clones, nearly 97% occurring once. The sample was naive CD8+ T cells sorted from blood. Receptors were obtained from a woman in her thirties in good health.

The chain carries TRBV9 and TRBJ2-3; 7 positions agree with TRBD2. The CDR3 consists of 15 residues. V was clipped by 3 bases and J by 5 bases; unmatched bases: 9. Germline V gene data show CDR1 as SGDLS and CDR2 as YYNGEE. CDR3 in amino acids: CASSEDAGEGDTQYF. As DNA, the CDR3 is TGTGCCAGCAGCGAGGATGCGGGAGAGGGAGATACGCAGTATTTT.

The V and J genes are TRBV5-5 and TRBJ1-3, with D uncertain. Between the trimmed V and J ends, which lost 2 bases and 2 bases, there was a span of 8 bases. The length of the CDR3 is 14 residues. From germline, CDR1 is SGHKS and CDR2 YYEKEE (reference sequence). The CDR3 reads CASSFDIPGNTIYF. The CDR3, as DNA: TGTGCCAGCAGCTTCGACATACCTGGAAACACCATATATTTT.

The chain employs TRBV6-5 and TRBJ2-5; 7 nucleotides line up with TRBD1. Germline V lookup: CDR1 MNHEY, CDR2 SVGAGI. The CDR3 sequence is 15 residues long. Losses at the gene ends were 0 bases for V and 5 bases for J; bases not matched to a gene: 6. The CDR3 DNA reads TGTGCCAGCAGTTACTCCGGGGACAGCAGGGAGACCCAGTACTTC. It codes for CASSYSGDSRETQYF.

CDR3 nucleotides: TGTGCCAGCAGCTATCGACTAGCGGAGAGCACAGATACGCAGTATTTT. Its translation is CASSYRLAESTDTQYF. This chain links TRBV9 with TRBJ2-3, with TRBD2 matching 9 bases. This CDR3 has 16 residues. V was pared by 4 bases and J by 0 bases, with 6 bases of the junction left unmatched. CDR1 is SGDLS, CDR2 YYNGEE, per germline.

The V gene is TRBV6-7, the J gene TRBJ2-5, with 7 bases fitting TRBD1. The DNA end is more similar to TRBJ2-7, so the J call may be wrong. TRBV6-7 is recorded as an ORF, its role being uncertain. The CDR3 is 15 residues long. CDR3 in amino acids: CARGKLTGCPYEQYF. DNA of the CDR3: TGTGCCAGAGGAAAGCTGACAGGGTGCCCCTACGAGCAGTACTTC.

The chain recombines TRBV10-3 with TRBJ2-1; D perhaps matches TRBD2 (5 bases). Germline V lookup: CDR1 ENHRY, CDR2 SYGVKD. This CDR3 is built from 13 residues. Trimming took 7 bases from V and 4 from J, leaving 11 bases between them. Written as DNA, the CDR3 is TGTGCCATCATGAGGGCGAGATACAATGAGCAGTTCTTC. It translates to CAIMRARYNEQFF.

The count of this clone is one. V is TRBV6-1 and J is TRBJ1-2, with unresolved D. Per the germline V gene, CDR1 is MNHNS and CDR2 is SASEGT. The ends were cut back, 4 bases at V and 3 bases at J, with 12 bases in the middle. This CDR3 contains 14 residues. The CDR3 sequence is CASSGPNTYYGYTF. The CDR3 region has the DNA TGTGCCAGCAGTGGCCCCAACACATACTATGGCTACACCTTC.

In DNA, the CDR3 is TGTGCCAGCAGTACCCAGGCGGACACCTACAATGAGCAGTTCTTC. This gives the protein CASSTQADTYNEQFF. The chain is built from TRBV27 and TRBJ2-1; D may be TRBD1 (5 bases). Germline assignment: CDR1 MNHEY and CDR2 SMNVEV (reference sequence). The ends were cut back, 5 bases at V and 2 bases at J, with 13 bases in the middle. The CDR3 spans 15 residues.

The CDR3 DNA sequence: TGTGCCAGCAGTTACCGGACAGGGTCTGGGTACGAGCAGTACTTC. Translated: CASSYRTGSGYEQYF. The chain combines TRBV6-5 with TRBJ2-7, with 8 bases fitting TRBD1. V shed 2 bases, J shed 4 bases, and the junction held 7 bases outside the gene matches. The CDR3 runs 15 residues. From germline, CDR1 is MNHEY and CDR2 SVGAGI.

This chain joins TRBV4-2 and TRBJ2-7; D remains ambiguous. Germline V gene sequence: CDR1 LGHNA, CDR2 YNFKEQ. The CDR3 covers 12 residues. Trimming shortened V by 1 base and J by 2 bases, and 3 bases separated the two germline ends. The CDR3 nucleotides are TGTGCCAGCAGCCAAGGTACCTACGAGCAGTACTTC. This encodes CASSQGTYEQYF.

This chain connects TRBV7-3 to TRBJ2-3; D is undetermined. CDR3 length equals 15 residues. Trimming removed 1 base at V and 2 bases at J, with 10 bases between. Germline CDR1 and CDR2: SGHTA and FQGTGA. CDR3 sequence reads: CASSLRVETTDTQYF. For the CDR3, the DNA is TGTGCCAGCAGCTTAAGGGTGGAGACCACAGATACGCAGTATTTT.

The chain has TRBV27 and TRBJ2-5; D is possibly TRBD1 or TRBD2 (5 bases each). This CDR3 comprises 16 residues. The V gene's germline CDR1 is MNHEY and CDR2 SMNVEV (reference sequence). V was shortened by 6 bases and J by 5 bases, with 22 bases between the two germline ends. The CDR3 spells CASSSAWDVGTETQYF. The CDR3, as DNA: TGTGCCAGCAGCTCGGCGTGGGACGTCGGGACGGAGACCCAGTACTTC.

The gene calls are TRBV9 and TRBJ2-2; no reliable D call. The CDR3 length is 15 residues. Trimming took 3 bases from V and 7 from J, leaving 16 bases between them. Germline assignment: CDR1 SGDLS and CDR2 YYNGEE. The CDR3 sequence: CASSGSSQSHGELFF. CDR3 in DNA: TGTGCCAGCAGCGGATCGAGCCAGAGCCACGGGGAGCTGTTTTTT.

V and J are TRBV4-1 and TRBJ1-1; 7 bases match TRBD1. Germline assignment: CDR1 MGHRA and CDR2 YSYEKL. V was pared by 3 bases and J by 7 bases, with 5 bases of the junction left unmatched. The CDR3 is 13 residues long. The CDR3 coding sequence is TGCGCCAGCAGCCAGGTAGGACAGGTTGAAGCTTTCTTT. Its translation is CASSQVGQVEAFF.

The chain carries TRBV4-1 and TRBJ2-5; D may be TRBD2 (6 bases). The DNA matches TRBJ2-7 better at its end, which makes the J call doubtful. The CDR3 loop spans 15 amino acids. From germline, CDR1 is MGHRA and CDR2 YSYEKL. The CDR3 bases are TGCGCCAGCAGCCAAATCGGGAGTGCCTTCTACGAGCAGTACTTC. Protein sequence: CASSQIGSAFYEQYF.

The chain has TRBV4-1 and TRBJ2-1; D is ambiguous. The CDR3 covers 12 residues. Germline values: CDR1 MGHRA, CDR2 YSYEKL. Trimming removed 4 bases from V and 4 bases from J, with 5 bases in between. DNA of the CDR3: TGCGCCAGCAGCCCCTCGTACAATGAGCAGTTCTTC. Its protein is CASSPSYNEQFF.

The chain recombines TRBV9 with TRBJ1-1; 8 nucleotides agree with TRBD1. This CDR3 region has 13 residues. The germline gives CDR1 SGDLS, CDR2 YYNGEE. The V gene end was trimmed by 3 bases and the J gene end by 4 bases; junction bases not matched to a gene: 2. The CDR3 nucleotides read TGTGCCAGCAGCGCTGACAGGGGCACTGAAGCTTTCTTT. It translates to CASSADRGTEAFF.